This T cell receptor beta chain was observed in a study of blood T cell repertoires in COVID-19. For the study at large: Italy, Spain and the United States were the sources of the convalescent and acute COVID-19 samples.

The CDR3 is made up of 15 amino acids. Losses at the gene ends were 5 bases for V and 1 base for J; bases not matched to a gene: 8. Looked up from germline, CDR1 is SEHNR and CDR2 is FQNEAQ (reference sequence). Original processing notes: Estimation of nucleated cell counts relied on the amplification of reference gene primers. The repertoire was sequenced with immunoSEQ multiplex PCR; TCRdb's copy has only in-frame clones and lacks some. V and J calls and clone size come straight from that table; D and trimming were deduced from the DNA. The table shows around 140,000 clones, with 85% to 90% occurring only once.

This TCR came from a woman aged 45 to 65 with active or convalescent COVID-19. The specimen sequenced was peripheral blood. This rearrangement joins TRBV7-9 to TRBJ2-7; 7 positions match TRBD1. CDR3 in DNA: TGTGCCAGCAGCGCCCGGGACAGTGAGTCCTACGAGCAGTACTTC. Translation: CASSARDSESYEQYF.